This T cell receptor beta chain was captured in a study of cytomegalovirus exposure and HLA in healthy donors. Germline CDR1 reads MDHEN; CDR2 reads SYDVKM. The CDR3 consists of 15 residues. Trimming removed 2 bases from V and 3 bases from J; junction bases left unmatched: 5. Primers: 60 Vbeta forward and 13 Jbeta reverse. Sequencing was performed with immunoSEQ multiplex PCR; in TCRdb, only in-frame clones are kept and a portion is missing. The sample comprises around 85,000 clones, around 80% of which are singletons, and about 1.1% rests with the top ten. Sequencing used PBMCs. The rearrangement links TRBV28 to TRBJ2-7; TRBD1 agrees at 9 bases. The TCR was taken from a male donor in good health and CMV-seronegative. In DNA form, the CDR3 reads TGTGCCAGCAGTTTAAGGCGGACAGGGGACTACGAGCAGTACTTC. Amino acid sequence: CASSLRRTGDYEQYF.